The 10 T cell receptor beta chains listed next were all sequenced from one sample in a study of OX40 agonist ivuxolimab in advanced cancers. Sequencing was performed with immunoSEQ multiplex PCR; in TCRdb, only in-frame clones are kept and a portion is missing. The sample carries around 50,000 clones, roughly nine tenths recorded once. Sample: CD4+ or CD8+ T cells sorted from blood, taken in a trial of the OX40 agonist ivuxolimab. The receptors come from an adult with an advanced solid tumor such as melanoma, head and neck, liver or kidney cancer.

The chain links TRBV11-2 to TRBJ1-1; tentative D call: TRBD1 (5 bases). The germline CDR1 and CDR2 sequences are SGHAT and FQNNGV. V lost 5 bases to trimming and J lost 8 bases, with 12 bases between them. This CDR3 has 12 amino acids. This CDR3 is CASSQGDSEAFF. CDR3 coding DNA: TGTGCCAGCAGCCAAGGGGATTCAGAAGCTTTCTTT.

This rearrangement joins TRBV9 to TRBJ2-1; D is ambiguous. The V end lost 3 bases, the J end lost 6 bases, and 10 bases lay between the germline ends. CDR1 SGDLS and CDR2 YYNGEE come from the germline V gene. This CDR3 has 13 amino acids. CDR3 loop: CASSDPWGNEQFF. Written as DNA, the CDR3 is TGTGCCAGCAGCGACCCCTGGGGCAATGAGCAGTTCTTC.

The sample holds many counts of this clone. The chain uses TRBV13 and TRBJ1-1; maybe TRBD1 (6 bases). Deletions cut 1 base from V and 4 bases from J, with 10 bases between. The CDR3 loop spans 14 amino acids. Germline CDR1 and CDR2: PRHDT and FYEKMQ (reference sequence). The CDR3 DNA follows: TGTGCCAGCAGCTTAGAAGGGGGGGGCACTGAAGCTTTCTTT. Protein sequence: CASSLEGGGTEAFF. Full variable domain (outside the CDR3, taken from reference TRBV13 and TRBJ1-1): AAGVIQSPRHLIKEKRETATLKCYPIPRHDTVYWYQQGPGQDPQFLISFYEKMQSDKGSIPDRFSAQQFSDYHSELNMSSLELGDSALYFCASSLEGGGTEAFFGQGTRLTVV.

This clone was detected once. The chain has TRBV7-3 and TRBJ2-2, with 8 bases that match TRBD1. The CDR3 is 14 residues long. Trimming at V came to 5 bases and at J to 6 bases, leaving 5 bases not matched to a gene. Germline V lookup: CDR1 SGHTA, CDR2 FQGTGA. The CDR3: CASSPTDRAGELFF. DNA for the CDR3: TGTGCCAGCAGCCCCACGGACAGGGCCGGGGAGCTGTTTTTT.

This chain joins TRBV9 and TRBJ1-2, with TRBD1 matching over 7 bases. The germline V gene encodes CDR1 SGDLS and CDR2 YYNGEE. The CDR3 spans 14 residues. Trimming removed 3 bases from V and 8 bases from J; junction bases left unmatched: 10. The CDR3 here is CASSARDRAGGYTF. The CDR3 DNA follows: TGTGCCAGCAGCGCACGCGACAGGGCTGGGGGCTACACCTTC. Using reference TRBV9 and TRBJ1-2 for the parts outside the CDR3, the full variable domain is DSGVTQTPKHLITATGQRVTLRCSPRSGDLSVYWYQQSLDQGLQFLIQYYNGEERAKGNILERFSAQQFPDLHSELNLSSLELGDSALYFCASSARDRAGGYTFGSGTRLTVV.

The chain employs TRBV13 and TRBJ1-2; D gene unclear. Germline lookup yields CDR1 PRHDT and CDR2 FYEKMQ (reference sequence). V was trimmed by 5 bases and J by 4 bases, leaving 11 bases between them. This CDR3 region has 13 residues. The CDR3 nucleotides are TGTGCCAGCAGCCTCCTCGGCTTCTATGGCTACACCTTC. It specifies CASSLLGFYGYTF. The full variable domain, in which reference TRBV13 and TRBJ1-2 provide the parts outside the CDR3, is AAGVIQSPRHLIKEKRETATLKCYPIPRHDTVYWYQQGPGQDPQFLISFYEKMQSDKGSIPDRFSAQQFSDYHSELNMSSLELGDSALYFCASSLLGFYGYTFGSGTRLTVV.

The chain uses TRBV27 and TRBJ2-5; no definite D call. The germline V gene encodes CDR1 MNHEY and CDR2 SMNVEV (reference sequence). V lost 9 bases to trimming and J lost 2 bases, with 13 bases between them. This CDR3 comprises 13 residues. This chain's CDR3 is CASSLGSQETQYF. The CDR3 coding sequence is TGTGCCAGTTCCCTTGGATCTCAAGAGACCCAGTACTTC.

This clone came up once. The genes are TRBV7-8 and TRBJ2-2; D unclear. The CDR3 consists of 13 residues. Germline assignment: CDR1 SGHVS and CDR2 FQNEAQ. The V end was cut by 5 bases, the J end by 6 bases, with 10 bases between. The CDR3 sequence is CASSHGLAGELFF. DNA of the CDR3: TGTGCCAGCAGCCACGGATTGGCCGGGGAGCTGTTTTTT.

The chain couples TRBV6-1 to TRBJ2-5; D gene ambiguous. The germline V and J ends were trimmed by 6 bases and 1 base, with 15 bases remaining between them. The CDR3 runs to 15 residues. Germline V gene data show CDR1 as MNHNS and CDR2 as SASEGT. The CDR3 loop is CASSDWGRTQETQYF. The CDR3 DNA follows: TGTGCCAGCAGCGATTGGGGTAGGACCCAAGAGACCCAGTACTTC.

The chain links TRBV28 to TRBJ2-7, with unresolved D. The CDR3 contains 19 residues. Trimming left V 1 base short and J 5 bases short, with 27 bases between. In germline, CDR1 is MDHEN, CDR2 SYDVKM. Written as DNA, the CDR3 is TGTGCCAGCAGTTTATCGCTGCTTGGTGGCCCCGACGGTAGAGACGAGCAGTACTTC. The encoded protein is CASSLSLLGGPDGRDEQYF.